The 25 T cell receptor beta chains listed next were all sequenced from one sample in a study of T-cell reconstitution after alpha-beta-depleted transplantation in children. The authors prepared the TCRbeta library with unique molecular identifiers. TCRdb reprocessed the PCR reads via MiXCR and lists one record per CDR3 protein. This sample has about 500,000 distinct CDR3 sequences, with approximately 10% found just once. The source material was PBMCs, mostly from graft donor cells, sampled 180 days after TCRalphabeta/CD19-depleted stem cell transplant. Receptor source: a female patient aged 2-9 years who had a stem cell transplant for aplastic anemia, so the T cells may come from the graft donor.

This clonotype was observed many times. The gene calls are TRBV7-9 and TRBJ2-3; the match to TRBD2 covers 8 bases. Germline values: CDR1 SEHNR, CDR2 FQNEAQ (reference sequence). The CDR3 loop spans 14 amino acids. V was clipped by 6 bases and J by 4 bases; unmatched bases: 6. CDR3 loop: CASRPGTSADTQYF. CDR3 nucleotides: TGTGCCAGCAGACCGGGGACTAGTGCAGATACGCAGTATTTT.

This CDR3 is CASSQEGTGKREAFF. The CDR3 DNA reads TGCGCCAGCAGCCAAGAGGGGACCGGGAAAAGGGAAGCTTTCTTT. The rearrangement joins TRBV4-3 to TRBJ1-1; TRBD1 might be the D (5 bases). CDR1 is LGHNA, CDR2 YSLEER, per germline. The CDR3 has 15 residues. The V and J ends lost 0 bases and 8 bases respectively, with 16 bases between them.

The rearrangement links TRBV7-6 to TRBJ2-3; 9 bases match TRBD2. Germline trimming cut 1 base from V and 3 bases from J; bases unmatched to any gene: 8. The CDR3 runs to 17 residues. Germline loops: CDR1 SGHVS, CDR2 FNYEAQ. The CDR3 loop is CASSLVLSSGTTDTQYF. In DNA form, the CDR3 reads TGTGCCAGCAGCTTAGTATTGTCTAGCGGGACGACAGATACGCAGTATTTT.

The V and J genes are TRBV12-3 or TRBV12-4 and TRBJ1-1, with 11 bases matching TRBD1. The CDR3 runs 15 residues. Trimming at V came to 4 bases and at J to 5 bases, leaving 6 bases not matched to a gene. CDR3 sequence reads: CASSSAGTGGTEAFF. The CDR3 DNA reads TGTGCCAGCAGTTCCGCCGGGACAGGGGGGACTGAAGCTTTCTTT.

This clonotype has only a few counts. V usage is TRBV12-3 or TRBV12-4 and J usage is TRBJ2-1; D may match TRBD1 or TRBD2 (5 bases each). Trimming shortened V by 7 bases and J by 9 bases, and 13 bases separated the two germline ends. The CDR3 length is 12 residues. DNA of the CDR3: TGTGCCAGCACCTCCTGGGACGGTGAGCAGTTCTTC. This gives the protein CASTSWDGEQFF.

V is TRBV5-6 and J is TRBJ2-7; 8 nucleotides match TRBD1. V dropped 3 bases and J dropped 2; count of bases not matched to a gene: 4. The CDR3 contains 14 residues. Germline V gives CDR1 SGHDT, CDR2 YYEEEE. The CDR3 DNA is TGTGCCAGCAGCTCATGGACAGGGACCTACGAGCAGTACGTC. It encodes CASSSWTGTYEQYV.

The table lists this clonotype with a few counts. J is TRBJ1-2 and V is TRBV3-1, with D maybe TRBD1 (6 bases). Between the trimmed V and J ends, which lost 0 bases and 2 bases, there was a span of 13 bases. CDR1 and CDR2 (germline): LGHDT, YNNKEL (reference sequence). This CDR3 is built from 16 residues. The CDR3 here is CASSQEIGQFNYGYTF. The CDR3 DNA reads TGTGCCAGCAGCCAAGAGATCGGACAGTTCAACTATGGCTACACCTTC.

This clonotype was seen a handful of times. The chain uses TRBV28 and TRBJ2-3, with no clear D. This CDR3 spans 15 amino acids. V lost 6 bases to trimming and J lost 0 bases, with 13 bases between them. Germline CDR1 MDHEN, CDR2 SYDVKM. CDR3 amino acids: CASRYFGASTDTQYF. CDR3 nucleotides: TGTGCCAGCAGGTACTTTGGCGCAAGCACAGATACGCAGTATTTT.

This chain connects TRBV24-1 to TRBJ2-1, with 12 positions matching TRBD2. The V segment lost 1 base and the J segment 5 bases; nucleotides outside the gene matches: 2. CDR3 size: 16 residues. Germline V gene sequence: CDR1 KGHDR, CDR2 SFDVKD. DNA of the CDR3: TGTGCCACCAGTGATTTCTCTAGCGGGAGGGACAATGAGCAGTTCTTC. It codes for CATSDFSSGRDNEQFF.

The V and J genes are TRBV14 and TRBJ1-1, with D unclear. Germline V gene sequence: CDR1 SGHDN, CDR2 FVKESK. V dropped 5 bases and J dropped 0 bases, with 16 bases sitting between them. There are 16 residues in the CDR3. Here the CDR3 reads CASSIRLGTMNTEAFF. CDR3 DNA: TGTGCCAGCAGCATTCGGTTGGGAACCATGAACACTGAAGCTTTCTTT.

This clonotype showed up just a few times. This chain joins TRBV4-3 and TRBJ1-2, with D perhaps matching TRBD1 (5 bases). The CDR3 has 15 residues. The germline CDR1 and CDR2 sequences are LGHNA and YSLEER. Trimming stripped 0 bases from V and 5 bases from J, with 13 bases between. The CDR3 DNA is TGCGCCAGCAGCCAAGAGGCCAGGACACAGTATGGCTACACCTTC. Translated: CASSQEARTQYGYTF.

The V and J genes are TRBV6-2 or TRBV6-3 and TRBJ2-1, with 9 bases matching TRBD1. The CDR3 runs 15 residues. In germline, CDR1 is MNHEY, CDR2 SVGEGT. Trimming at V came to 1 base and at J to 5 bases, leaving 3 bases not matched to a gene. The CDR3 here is CASSYLRTGDNEQFF. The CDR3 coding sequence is TGTGCCAGCAGTTACTTGAGGACAGGGGACAATGAGCAGTTCTTC.

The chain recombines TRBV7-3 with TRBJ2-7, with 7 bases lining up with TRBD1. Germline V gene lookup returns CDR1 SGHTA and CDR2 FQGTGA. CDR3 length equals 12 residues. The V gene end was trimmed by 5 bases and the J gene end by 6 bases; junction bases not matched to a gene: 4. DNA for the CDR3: TGTGCCAGCAGCAAACAGGGGCGCGAGCAGTACTTC. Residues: CASSKQGREQYF.

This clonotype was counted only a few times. As DNA, the CDR3 is TGTGCCAGCTCACCAATGATGCGGGAGATCTACAATGAGCAGTTCTTC. Translating it yields CASSPMMREIYNEQFF. The chain links TRBV18 to TRBJ2-1, with TRBD2 identical over 7 bases. The length of the CDR3 is 16 residues. CDR1 KGHSH and CDR2 LQKENI come from the germline V gene. Losses at the gene ends were 2 bases for V and 3 bases for J; bases not matched to a gene: 7.

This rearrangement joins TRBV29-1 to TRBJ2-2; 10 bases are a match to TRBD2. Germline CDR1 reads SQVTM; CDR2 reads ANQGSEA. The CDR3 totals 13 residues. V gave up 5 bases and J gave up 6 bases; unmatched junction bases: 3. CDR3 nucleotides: TGCAGCGTTCGGACTAGCGGTCCCGGGGAGCTGTTTTTT. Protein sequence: CSVRTSGPGELFF.

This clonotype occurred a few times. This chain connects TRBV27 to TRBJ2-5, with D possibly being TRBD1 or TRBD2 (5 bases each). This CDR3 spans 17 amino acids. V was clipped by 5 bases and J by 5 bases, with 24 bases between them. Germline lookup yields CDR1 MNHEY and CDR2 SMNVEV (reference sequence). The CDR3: CASSRGELTLGGETQYF. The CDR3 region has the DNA TGTGCCAGCAGTCGAGGGGAACTCACTCTTGGGGGTGAGACCCAGTACTTC.

CDR3 sequence reads: CAISESGIYEQYF. CDR3 in DNA: TGTGCCATCAGTGAGTCGGGAATCTACGAGCAGTACTTC. The gene calls are TRBV10-3 and TRBJ2-7; D unresolved. CDR3 length: 13 residues. Between the trimmed V and J ends, which lost 0 bases and 3 bases, there was a span of 6 bases. Per the germline V gene, CDR1 is ENHRY and CDR2 is SYGVKD.

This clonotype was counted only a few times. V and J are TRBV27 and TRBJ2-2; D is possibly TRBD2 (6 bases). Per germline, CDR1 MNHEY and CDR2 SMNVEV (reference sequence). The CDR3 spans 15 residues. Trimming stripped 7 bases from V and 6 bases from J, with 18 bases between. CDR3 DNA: TGTGCCAGCACCTGGGGCGGGATTTCCTCCGGGGAGCTGTTTTTT. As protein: CASTWGGISSGELFF.

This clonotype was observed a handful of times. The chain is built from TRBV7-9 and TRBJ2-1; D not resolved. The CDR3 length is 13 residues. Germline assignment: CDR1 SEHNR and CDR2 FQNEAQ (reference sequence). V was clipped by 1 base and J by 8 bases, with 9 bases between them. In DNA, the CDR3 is TGTGCCAGCAGCTTAGTGATCCGCGATGAGCAGTTCTTC. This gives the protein CASSLVIRDEQFF.

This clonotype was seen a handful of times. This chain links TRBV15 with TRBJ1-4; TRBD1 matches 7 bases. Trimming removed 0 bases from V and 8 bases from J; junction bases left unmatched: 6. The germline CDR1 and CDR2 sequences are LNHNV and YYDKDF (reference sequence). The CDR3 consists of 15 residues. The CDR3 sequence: CATSRDKGAQEKLFF. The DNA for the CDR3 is TGTGCCACCAGCAGAGATAAGGGGGCTCAGGAAAAACTGTTTTTT.

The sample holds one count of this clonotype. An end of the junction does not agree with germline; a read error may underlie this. The CDR3 DNA follows: TGTGCCAGCACCGGAGGAGGAGGGTGGGGGGGAAACAGTCAGTACTTC. Protein: CASTGGGGWGGNSQYF. This rearrangement joins TRBV12-3 or TRBV12-4 to TRBJ2-4, with TRBD2 identical over 7 bases. The CDR3 totals 16 residues.

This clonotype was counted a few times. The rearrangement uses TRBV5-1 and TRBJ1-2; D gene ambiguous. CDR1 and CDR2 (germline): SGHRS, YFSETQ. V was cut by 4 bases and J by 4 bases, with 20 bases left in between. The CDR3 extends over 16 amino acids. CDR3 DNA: TGCGCCAGCAGCGGGGTCGTGGAGGTTGGACTCTATGGCTACACCTTC. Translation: CASSGVVEVGLYGYTF.

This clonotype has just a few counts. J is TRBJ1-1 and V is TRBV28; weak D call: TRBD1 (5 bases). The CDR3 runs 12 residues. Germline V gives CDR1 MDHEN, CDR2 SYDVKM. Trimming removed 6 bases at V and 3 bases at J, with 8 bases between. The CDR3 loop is CASRGPYTEAFF. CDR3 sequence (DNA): TGTGCCAGCAGGGGGCCGTACACTGAAGCTTTCTTT.

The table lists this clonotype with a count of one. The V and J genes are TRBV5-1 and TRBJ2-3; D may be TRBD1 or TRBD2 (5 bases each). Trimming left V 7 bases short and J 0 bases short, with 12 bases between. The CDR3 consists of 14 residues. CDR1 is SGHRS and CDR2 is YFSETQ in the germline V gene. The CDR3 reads CASRYGTSTDTQYF. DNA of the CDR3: TGCGCCAGCCGATATGGGACGAGCACAGATACGCAGTATTTT.

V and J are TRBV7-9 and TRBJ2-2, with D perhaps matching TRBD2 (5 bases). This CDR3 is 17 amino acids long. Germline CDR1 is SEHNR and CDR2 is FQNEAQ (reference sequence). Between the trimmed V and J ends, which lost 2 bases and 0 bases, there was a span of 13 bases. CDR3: CASSLRVGGTNTGELFF. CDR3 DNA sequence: TGTGCCAGCAGCTTACGGGTTGGAGGTACGAACACCGGGGAGCTGTTTTTT.